This T cell receptor (beta chain) was sequenced in a study of cytomegalovirus exposure and HLA in healthy donors. Study-wide points: Association with HLA alleles at 0.05 false discovery rate was found for approximately 18,000 TCR beta sequences in a later analysis. Productive rates of about 87% or about 30% were seen for most TCR beta V segments in an earlier analysis. Several of the most significant clusters appeared linked to common viral pathogens, based on a later analysis.

These donors, healthy bone marrow donors, were studied. PCR used 60 Vbeta primers and 13 Jbeta primers. Sequencing was performed with immunoSEQ multiplex PCR; in TCRdb, only in-frame clones are kept and a portion is missing. The sample holds approximately 150,000 clones; more than 70% are singletons and the top ten take roughly 2%. There are 17 residues in the CDR3. V shed 0 bases and J shed 1 base, with 15 bases lying between them. Per germline, CDR1 LGHNA and CDR2 YNFKEQ. This clone was detected only once. Its antigen is unknown. Source material: PBMCs. The sequence was obtained from a middle-aged woman in good health and CMV-seronegative. The genes are TRBV4-2 and TRBJ1-1, with unresolved D. CDR3 amino acids: CASSQESGWQKNTEAFF. The CDR3 region has the DNA TGTGCCAGCAGCCAAGAATCCGGGTGGCAGAAGAACACTGAAGCTTTCTTT.